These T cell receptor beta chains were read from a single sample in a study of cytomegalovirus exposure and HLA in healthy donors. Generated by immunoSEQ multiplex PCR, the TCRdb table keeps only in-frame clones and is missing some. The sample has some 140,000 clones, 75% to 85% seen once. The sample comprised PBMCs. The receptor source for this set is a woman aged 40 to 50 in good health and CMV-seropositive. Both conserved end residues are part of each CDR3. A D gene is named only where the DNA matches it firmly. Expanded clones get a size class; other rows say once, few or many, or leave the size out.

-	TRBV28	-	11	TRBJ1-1	TGTGCCAGCAGTTTATCCCGTGAAGCTTTCTTT	CASSLSREAFF
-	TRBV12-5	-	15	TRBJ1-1	TGTGCTAGTGGTTGGGACACTTACATGAACACTGAAGCTTTCTTT	CASGWDTYMNTEAFF
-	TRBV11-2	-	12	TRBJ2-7	TGTGCCAGCAGCTTCACAGGATACGAGCAGTACTTC	CASSFTGYEQYF
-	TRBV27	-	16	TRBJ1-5	TGTGCCAGCAGTCCCAGCGGCGCGTATAGCAATCAGCCCCAGCATTTT	CASSPSGAYSNQPQHF
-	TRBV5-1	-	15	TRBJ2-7	TGCGCCAGCAGCTTGGATGGGGCTAGGATGGACGAGCAGTACTTC	CASSLDGARMDEQYF
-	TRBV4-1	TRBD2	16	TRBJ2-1	TGCGCCAGCAGCCAAGTACTAGCGGGAGTGCACAATGAGCAGTTCTTC	CASSQVLAGVHNEQFF
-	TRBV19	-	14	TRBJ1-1	TGTGCCAGTAGTATCAGGGGCTTCCACACTGAAGCTTTCTTT	CASSIRGFHTEAFF
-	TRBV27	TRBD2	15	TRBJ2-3	TGTGCCAGCAGTTTGGGTAGCGGGGGCACAGATACGCAGTATTTT	CASSLGSGGTDTQYF
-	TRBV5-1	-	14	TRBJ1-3	TGCGCCAGCAGCTTCCAGGGTCAGGAAAACACCATATATTTT	CASSFQGQENTIYF
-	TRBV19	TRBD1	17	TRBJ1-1	TGTGCCAGTAGTCCCCGGACAGGGGGCCTTTCAGGCACTGAAGCTTTCTTT	CASSPRTGGLSGTEAFF
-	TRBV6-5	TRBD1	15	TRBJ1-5	TGTGCCACCGCCGGGACAGGGGGAAGGAATCAGCCCCAGCATTTT	CATAGTGGRNQPQHF
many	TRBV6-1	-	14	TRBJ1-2	TGTGCCAGCACCCGAAGGAGGGACGAGGATGGCTACACCTTC	CASTRRRDEDGYTF
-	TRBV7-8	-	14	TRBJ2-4	TGTGCCAGTCACACAGCGGGAGCCAAAAACATTCAGTACTTC	CASHTAGAKNIQYF
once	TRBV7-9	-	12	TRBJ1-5	TGTTCCAGCAGCTTAGGAGATCAGCCCCAGCATTTT	CSSSLGDQPQHF
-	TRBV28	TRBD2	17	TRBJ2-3	TGTGCCAGCAGTTCCCCAGGGACTAGCGGGGAACGGGATACGCAGTATTTT	CASSSPGTSGERDTQYF
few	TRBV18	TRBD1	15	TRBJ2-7	TGTGCCAGCTCACCGGCGGGACAGGGAGGGTCCGAGCAGTACTTC	CASSPAGQGGSEQYF
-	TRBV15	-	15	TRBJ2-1	TGTGCCACCAGCAGAGTTCGGAGCTCCTACAATGAGCAGTTCTTC	CATSRVRSSYNEQFF
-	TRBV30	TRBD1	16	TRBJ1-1	TGTGCCTGGAGAGAATTAGCCGGGACAGGGGTACCTGAAGCTTTCTTT	CAWRELAGTGVPEAFF
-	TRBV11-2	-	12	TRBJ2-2	TGTGCCAGCAGCCCCGGCAGGGCGGAGCTGTTTTTT	CASSPGRAELFF
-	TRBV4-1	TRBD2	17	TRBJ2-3	TGCGCCAGCAGCCACTCGGGACTAGCGGGCCTAACAGATACGCAGTATTTT	CASSHSGLAGLTDTQYF
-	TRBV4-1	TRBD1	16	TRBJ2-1	TGCGCCAGCAGCCATCCCGGGACAGGGGCCGGGGATGAGCAGTTCTTC	CASSHPGTGAGDEQFF
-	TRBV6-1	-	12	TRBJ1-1	TGTGCCAGCGCGGAGATGAACACTGAAGCTTTCTTT	CASAEMNTEAFF
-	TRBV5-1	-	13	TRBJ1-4	TGCGCCAGCAGCCCAATAGGAGATGAAAAACTGTTTTTT	CASSPIGDEKLFF
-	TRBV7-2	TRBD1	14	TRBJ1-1	TGTGCCAGCAGCTTCGGACAGGGGAACACTGAAGCTTTCTTT	CASSFGQGNTEAFF
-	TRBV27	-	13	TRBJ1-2	TGTGCCAGCAGTTCTCCTAGCGTCTATGGCTACACCTTC	CASSSPSVYGYTF
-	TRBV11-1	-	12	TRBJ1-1	TGTGCCAGCAGCTCTTCACTGACTGAAGCTTTCTTT	CASSSSLTEAFF